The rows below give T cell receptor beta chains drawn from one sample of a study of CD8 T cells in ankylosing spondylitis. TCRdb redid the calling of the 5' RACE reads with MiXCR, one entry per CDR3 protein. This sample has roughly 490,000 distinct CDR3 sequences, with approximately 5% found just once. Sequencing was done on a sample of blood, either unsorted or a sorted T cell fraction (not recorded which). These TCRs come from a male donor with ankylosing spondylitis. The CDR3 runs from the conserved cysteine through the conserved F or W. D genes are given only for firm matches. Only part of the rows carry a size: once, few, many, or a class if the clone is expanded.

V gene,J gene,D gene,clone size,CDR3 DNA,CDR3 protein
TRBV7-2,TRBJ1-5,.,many,TGTGCCAGCAGCCCGGATAAGGGGGGATATAGCAATCAGCCCCAGCATTTT,CASSPDKGGYSNQPQHF
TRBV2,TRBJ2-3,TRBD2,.,TGTGCCAGCAAGGGACTAGCGGGACTTTCCCACCGCACAGATACGCAGTATTTT,CASKGLAGLSHRTDTQYF
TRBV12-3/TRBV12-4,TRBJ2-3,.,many,TGTGCCAGCAGTTTCACTAGAGGGGGAGTGGGTACGCAGTATTTT,CASSFTRGGVGTQYF
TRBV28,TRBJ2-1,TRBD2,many,TGTGCCAGCAGTTCCTACTTTAGCGGGAGCTGGGGCTACAATGAGCAGTTCTTC,CASSSYFSGSWGYNEQFF
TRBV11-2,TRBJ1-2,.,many,TGTGCCAGCAGCCTACACCCTCGGGGGGGTGCAGGCCACTATGGCTACACCTTC,CASSLHPRGGAGHYGYTF
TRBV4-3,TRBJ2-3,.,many,TGCGCCAGCAGCCAGCTCGGGGGTTACACAGATACGCAGTATTTT,CASSQLGGYTDTQYF
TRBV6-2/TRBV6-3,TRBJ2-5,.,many,TGTGCCAGCAGTTACTCGAGTCTGAAGTATGGAGTGGCCCAAGAGACCCAGTACTTC,CASSYSSLKYGVAQETQYF
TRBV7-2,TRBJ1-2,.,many,TGTGCCAGCAGCTTCACGTCCGGGACCACATATGGCTACACCTTC,CASSFTSGTTYGYTF
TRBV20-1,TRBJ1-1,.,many,TGCAGTGCTAGCCAGGGTCGGAACACTGAAGCTTTCTTT,CSASQGRNTEAFF
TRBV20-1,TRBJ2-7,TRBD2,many,TGCAGTGCTAGACTAGCGGGATACGGAAGAGTGTCCTACGAGCAGTACTTC,CSARLAGYGRVSYEQYF
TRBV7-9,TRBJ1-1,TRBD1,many,TGTGCCAGCAGCTTAGCCCCCCGGACAGGGGGGATCACTGAAGCTTTCTTT,CASSLAPRTGGITEAFF
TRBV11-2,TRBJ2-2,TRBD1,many,TGTGCCAGCAGCGGGCAATCGACAGGGCTCACCGGGGAGCTGTTTTTT,CASSGQSTGLTGELFF
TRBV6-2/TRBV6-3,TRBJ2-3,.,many,TGTGCCAGCAGTTATAGTGCTACTGGCACAGATACGCAGTATTTT,CASSYSATGTDTQYF
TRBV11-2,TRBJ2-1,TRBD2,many,TGTGCCAGCAGCAAGACTAGCGGTACGAGTGAGCAGTTCTTC,CASSKTSGTSEQFF
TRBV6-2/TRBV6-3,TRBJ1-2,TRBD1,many,TGTGCCAGCAGTTCGGACAGGAACTATGGCTACACCTTC,CASSSDRNYGYTF
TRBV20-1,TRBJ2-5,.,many,TGCAGTGCTAGAGATCGGAGCGGAGGGATCCGAGAGACCCAGTACTTC,CSARDRSGGIRETQYF
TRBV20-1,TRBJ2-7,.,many,TGCAGTGCTAGGGCGGCGGAGGTGCCCTACGAGCAGTACTTC,CSARAAEVPYEQYF
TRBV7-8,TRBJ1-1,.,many,TGTGCCAGCAGCCCACGGGGAGGGACTTTGAACACTGAAGCTTTCTTT,CASSPRGGTLNTEAFF
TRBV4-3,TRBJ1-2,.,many,TGCGCCAGCAGCCAAGAGGGGGTTAAAGGCTATGGCTACACCTTC,CASSQEGVKGYGYTF
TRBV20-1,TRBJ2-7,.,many,TGCAGTGCTAGTGCCCAGGGGAACGAGCAGTACTTC,CSASAQGNEQYF
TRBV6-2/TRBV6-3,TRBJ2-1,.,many,TGTGCCAGCAGCCCTAAAAATGAGCAGTTCTTC,CASSPKNEQFF
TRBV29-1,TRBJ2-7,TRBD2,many,TGCAGCGTGGGTTTTGCGGGAGGGTCCTACGAGCAGTACTTC,CSVGFAGGSYEQYF
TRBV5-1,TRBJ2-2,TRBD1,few,TGCGCCAGCAGCCCGGACAGGGCGTTCACCGGGGAGCTGTTTTTT,CASSPDRAFTGELFF
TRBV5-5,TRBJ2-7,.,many,TGTGCCAGCAGCTTGGGCCTCCAGAACTCCTACGAGCAGTACTTC,CASSLGLQNSYEQYF
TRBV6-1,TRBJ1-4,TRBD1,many,TGTGCCAGCAGTGAATTACCAAGTGGGACAGGAAATGAAAAACTGTTTTTT,CASSELPSGTGNEKLFF
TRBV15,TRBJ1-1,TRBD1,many,TGTGCCACCAGCGGCGGACAGGGGTACACTGAAGCTTTCTTT,CATSGGQGYTEAFF
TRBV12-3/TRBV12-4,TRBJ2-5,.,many,TGTGCCAGCAGCCCGTACCAGGGTCAAGAGACCCAGTACTTC,CASSPYQGQETQYF
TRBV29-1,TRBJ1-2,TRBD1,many,TGCAGCGTTGTTTTTGGGACAGGGGTAGTCTATGGCTACACCTTC,CSVVFGTGVVYGYTF
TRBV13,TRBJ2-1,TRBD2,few,TGTGCCAGCAGCTCCCGGGGGGGCTTCTACAATGAGCAGTTCTTC,CASSSRGGFYNEQFF
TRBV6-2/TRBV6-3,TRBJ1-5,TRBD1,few,TGTGCCAGCAGTTACCGGTCAGGGGGAAGTCAGCCCCAGCATTTT,CASSYRSGGSQPQHF
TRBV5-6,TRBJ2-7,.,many,TGTGCCAGCAGCTCCCCGGCCGAGCAGTACTTC,CASSSPAEQYF
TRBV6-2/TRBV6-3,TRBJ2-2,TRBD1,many,TGTGCCAGCAGTGCCGGACAGGGGTATGCCGGGGAGCTGTTTTTT,CASSAGQGYAGELFF
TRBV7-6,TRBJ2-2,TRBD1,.,TGTGCCAGCAGCTTAGTGTCAGGGGGAACCTCAGGCGGGGAGCTGTTTTTT,CASSLVSGGTSGGELFF
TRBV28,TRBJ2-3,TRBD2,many,TGTGCCAGCAGTTTCGGGCTAGCGGGAGGAGATACGCAGTATTTT,CASSFGLAGGDTQYF
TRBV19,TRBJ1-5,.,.,TGTGCCAGTAGTTTTGGGAAAGGGGAGCCCCAGCATTTT,CASSFGKGEPQHF
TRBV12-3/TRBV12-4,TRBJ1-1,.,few,TGTGCCAGCAGTTTATGGGACGGGGGGGTCACTGAAGCTTTCTTT,CASSLWDGGVTEAFF
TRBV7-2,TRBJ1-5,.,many,TGTGCCAGCAGCTTAGCGCCCGGGTCCCACCGACCCCAGCATTTT,CASSLAPGSHRPQHF
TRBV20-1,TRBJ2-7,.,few,TGCAGTGCTAGAGTAAGCGGATACTACGAGCAGTACTTC,CSARVSGYYEQYF
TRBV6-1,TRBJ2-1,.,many,TGTGCCACACAGAGGGCCTCCTCCTACAATGAGCAGTTCTTC,CATQRASSYNEQFF
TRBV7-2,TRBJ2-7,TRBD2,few,TGTGCCAGCAGCGCTCGGGGTGGTAGCGGGGGCTACGAGCAGTACTTC,CASSARGGSGGYEQYF
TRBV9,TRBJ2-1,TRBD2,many,TGTGCCAGCAGCGTAGGCCCTAGCGGGGACAATGAGCAGTTCTTC,CASSVGPSGDNEQFF
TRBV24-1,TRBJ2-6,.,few,TGTGCCACCAGTGACCCCTCCGCGGCCAACGTCCTGACTTTC,CATSDPSAANVLTF
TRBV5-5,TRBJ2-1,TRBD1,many,TGTGCCAGCAGCTGGTGGGACAGCGAGGAGTTCTTC,CASSWWDSEEFF